This TCR beta chain was recovered during a study of T cells after posttransplantation cyclophosphamide. The study's findings and limits: Skin or GI-infiltrating T cells shared few TRB sequences with blood. Recipient CMV seropositivity and CMV reactivation strongly tracked TRB clonality.

The germline gives CDR1 LGHNA, CDR2 YNFKEQ. V gave up 4 bases and J gave up 9 bases; unmatched junction bases: 13. This CDR3 contains 17 residues. This table comes from immunoSEQ multiplex PCR, and its TCRdb copy is limited to in-frame clones, with some not included. Of 35,000 to 50,000 clones listed, less than 95% were seen once; the top ten hold roughly 2.5%. Busulfan-fludarabine conditioning, marrow transplant, and cyclophosphamide on days +3 and +4 were administered. On this clone: No antigen is known for it.

Sample: PBMCs, taken 62 days after allogeneic stem cell transplant with posttransplant cyclophosphamide. The chain is built from TRBV4-2 and TRBJ2-1; 12 bases map to TRBD2. The sequence was obtained from a male patient between 55 and 70 years old who received an allogeneic stem cell transplant from a related donor and was CMV-positive. Some T cells may be graft donor cells. CDR3 protein: CASSRTLTSGGLSEQFF. Written as DNA, the CDR3 is TGTGCCAGCAGCCGAACGCTGACTAGCGGGGGACTTAGTGAGCAGTTCTTC.